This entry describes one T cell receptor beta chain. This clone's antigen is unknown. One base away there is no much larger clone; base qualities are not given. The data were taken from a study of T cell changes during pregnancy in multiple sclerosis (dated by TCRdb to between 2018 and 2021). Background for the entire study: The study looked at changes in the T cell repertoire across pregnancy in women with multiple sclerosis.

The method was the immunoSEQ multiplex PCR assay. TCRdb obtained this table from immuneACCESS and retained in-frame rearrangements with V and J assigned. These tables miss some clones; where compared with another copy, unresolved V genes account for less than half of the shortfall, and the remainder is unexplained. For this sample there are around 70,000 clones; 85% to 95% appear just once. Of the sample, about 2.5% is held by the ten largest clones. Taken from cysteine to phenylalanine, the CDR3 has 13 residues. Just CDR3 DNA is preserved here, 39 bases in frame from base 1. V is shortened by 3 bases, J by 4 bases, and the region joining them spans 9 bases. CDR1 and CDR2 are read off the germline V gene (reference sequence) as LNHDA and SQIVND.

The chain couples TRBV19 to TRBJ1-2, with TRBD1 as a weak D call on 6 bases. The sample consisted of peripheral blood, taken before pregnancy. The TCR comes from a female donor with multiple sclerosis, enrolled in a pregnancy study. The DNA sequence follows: TGTGCCAGTAGTATTCAGGGGCCCTATGGCTACACCTTC. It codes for CASSIQGPYGYTF.